Listed below are T cell receptor beta chains from one sample, sequenced in a study of T cells in tuberculosis. The data were produced by immunoSEQ multiplex PCR, yet TCRdb's version contains in-frame clones alone and is incomplete. The table has 9,500 to 13,000 clones, approximately 94% seen once. The sequenced sample was PBMCs. The receptor set was obtained from an adult with tuberculosis. The CDR3 runs from the conserved cysteine through the conserved F or W.

j_call,v_call,cdr3_aa
TRBJ2-7,TRBV5-1,CASSYRQGYEQYF
TRBJ2-7,TRBV23-1,CASNIGGDRDTQQYF
TRBJ2-5,TRBV10-3,CAISELGREETQYF
TRBJ1-5,TRBV30,CAWSGTFSNQPQHF
TRBJ2-3,TRBV13,CASSLVRETADTQYF
TRBJ1-1,TRBV5-4,CASSLQGVGTEAFF
TRBJ2-3,TRBV5-6,CASSIAGVTDTQYF
TRBJ2-7,TRBV2,CASSEVTYEQYF
TRBJ2-7,TRBV11-2,CASSDPGDRRPYEQYF
TRBJ2-3,TRBV5-4,CASSLRLAGSGTDTQYF
TRBJ1-3,TRBV25-1,CASSERRATGNTIYF
TRBJ2-1,TRBV5-6,CASSLTGTYNEQFF
TRBJ2-1,TRBV10-2,CASSVRGGPRNEQFF
TRBJ2-1,TRBV5-6,CASSSEWTSGYNEQFF
TRBJ2-3,TRBV27,CASSFPGGINLDTQYF
TRBJ2-2,TRBV7-9,CASSLAGLANTGELFF
TRBJ2-3,TRBV5-1,CASSLVAGEGTDTQYF
TRBJ1-1,TRBV5-5,CASSLVQGEAFF
TRBJ2-7,TRBV5-1,CASSLELAGDYEQYF
TRBJ2-7,TRBV15,CATSRAGTGEQYF
TRBJ2-5,TRBV30,CAWSAYGETQYF
TRBJ1-3,TRBV11-2,CASSLVRGILRNTIYF
TRBJ1-4,TRBV5-1,CASSSGQLEEKLFF
TRBJ2-3,TRBV7-3,CASSHQTDTQYF
TRBJ1-3,TRBV12-5,CASGSSLSGNTIYF
TRBJ1-3,TRBV9,CASSVSQGYGNTIYF
TRBJ1-1,TRBV5-1,CASSYFPWTADTEAFF
TRBJ1-2,TRBV9,CASSPRTGFTYGYTF
TRBJ2-1,TRBV5-1,CASSLGFSSYNEQFF
TRBJ2-3,TRBV5-4,CASSPDSNTDTQYF
TRBJ1-1,TRBV10-1,CARKTGEMNTEAFF
TRBJ2-2,TRBV5-1,CASSLGGQGANTGELFF
TRBJ2-1,TRBV12-5,CASGLTHRASGFYNEQFF
TRBJ1-1,TRBV6-6,CASSYSGGQNEAFF
TRBJ2-5,TRBV11-2,CASRPHGGVETQYF
TRBJ2-3,TRBV5-1,CASRSGGTSTDTQYF